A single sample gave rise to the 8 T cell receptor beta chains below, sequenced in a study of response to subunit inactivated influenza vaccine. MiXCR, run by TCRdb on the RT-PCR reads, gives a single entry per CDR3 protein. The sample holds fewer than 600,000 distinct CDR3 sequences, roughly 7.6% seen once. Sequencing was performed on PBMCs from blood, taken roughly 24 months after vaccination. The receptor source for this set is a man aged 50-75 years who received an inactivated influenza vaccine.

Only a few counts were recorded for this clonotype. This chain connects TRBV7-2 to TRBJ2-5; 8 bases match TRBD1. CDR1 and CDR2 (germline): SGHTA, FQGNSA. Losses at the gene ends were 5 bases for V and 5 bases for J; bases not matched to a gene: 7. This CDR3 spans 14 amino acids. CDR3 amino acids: CASSQWTGYETQYF. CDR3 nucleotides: TGTGCCAGCAGCCAGTGGACAGGGTACGAGACCCAGTACTTC.

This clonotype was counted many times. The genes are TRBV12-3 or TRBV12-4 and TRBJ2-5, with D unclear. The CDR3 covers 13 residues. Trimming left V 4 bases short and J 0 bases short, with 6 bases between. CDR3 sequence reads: CASSYSNQETQYF. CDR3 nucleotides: TGTGCCAGCAGTTACAGCAACCAAGAGACCCAGTACTTC.

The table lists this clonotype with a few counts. CDR3 bases: TGTGCCAGCAGCCCCCGACTAGACAGCGAGCAGTACTTC. Amino acid sequence: CASSPRLDSEQYF. The chain has TRBV14 and TRBJ2-7, with D possibly matching TRBD2 (6 bases). The ends were cut back, 4 bases at V and 6 bases at J, with 13 bases in the middle. Looked up from germline, CDR1 is SGHDN and CDR2 is FVKESK. The CDR3 consists of 13 residues.

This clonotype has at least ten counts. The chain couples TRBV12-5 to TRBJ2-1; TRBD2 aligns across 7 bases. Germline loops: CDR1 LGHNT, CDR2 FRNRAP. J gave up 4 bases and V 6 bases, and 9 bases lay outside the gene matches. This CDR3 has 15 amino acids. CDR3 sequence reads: CASGAGGLSYNEQFF. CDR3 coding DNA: TGTGCTAGTGGCGCCGGGGGGTTATCATACAATGAGCAGTTCTTC.

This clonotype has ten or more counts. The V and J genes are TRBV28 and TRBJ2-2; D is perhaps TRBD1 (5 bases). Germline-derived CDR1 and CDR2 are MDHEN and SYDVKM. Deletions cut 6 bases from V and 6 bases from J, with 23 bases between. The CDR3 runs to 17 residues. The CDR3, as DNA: TGTGCCAGCAGCATAACCTTGGGGCTTTTTGGGTCCGGGGAGCTGTTTTTT. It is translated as CASSITLGLFGSGELFF.

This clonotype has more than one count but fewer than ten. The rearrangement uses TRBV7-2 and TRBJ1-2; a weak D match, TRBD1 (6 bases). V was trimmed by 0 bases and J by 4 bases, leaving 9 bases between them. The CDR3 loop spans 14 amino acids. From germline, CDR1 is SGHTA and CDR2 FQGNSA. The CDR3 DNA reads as TGTGCCAGCAGCTTAGCGGGACACATCTATGGCTACACCTTC. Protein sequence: CASSLAGHIYGYTF.

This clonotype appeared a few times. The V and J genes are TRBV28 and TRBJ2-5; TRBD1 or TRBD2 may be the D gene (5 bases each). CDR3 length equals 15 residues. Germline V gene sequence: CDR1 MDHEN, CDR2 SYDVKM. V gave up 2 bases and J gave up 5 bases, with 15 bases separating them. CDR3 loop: CASSLPGRIGETQYF. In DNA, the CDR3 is TGTGCCAGCAGTTTACCGGGACGCATTGGGGAGACCCAGTACTTC.

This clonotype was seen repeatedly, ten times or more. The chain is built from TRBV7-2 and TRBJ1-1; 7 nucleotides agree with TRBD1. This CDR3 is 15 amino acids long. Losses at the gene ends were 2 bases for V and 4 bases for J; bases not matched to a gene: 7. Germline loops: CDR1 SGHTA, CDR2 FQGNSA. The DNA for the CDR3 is TGTGCCAGCAGCTTACGACAGGGCGGTACCACTGAAGCTTTCTTT. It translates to CASSLRQGGTTEAFF.